This TCR beta chain emerged from a study of early T cells in non-severe SARS-CoV-2 infection. Looking at the study overall: The sequenced material was bulk RNA from unsorted whole blood, and its chains were unpaired.

The TCR library protocol attached unique molecular identifiers to the individual cDNA molecules. A single record per CDR3 protein comes from TCRdb applying MiXCR to the 5' RACE reads. The sample lists approximately 42,000 distinct CDR3 sequences; 7.1% were seen once. This clonotype was observed many times. No antigen is known for it. CDR3 length: 14 residues. Germline lookup yields CDR1 LGHNA and CDR2 YSLEER. Trimming removed 1 base from V and 4 bases from J, with 11 bases in between. Findings of the study overall: Private and CD4 specificities were missed by VDJdb matching, skewed to anti-spike CD8.

V and J are TRBV4-3 and TRBJ2-7; D not resolved. The specimen sequenced was whole blood. This clonotype was obtained from an adult who was a healthcare worker with PCR-confirmed SARS-CoV-2 infection or an uninfected control (not recorded which). The CDR3 nucleotides read TGCGCCAGCAGCCAAGCCCCGGGTTCGTACGAGCAGTACTTC. It specifies CASSQAPGSYEQYF.